This T cell receptor (beta chain) was identified during a study of blood T cell repertoires in COVID-19. At the level of the study: Some COVID-19 samples were acute and others convalescent; all came from the United States, Italy and Spain. The analysed material was cDNA or gDNA that came from T cells, B-cell-depleted T cells, or PBMCs.

Per the original data handling: Amplification with reference gene primers provided the estimates of nucleated cell counts. Clones were read by immunoSEQ multiplex PCR, and TCRdb kept only the in-frame ones, dropping some. V and J calls and clone size are given by that table; D and trimming were obtained from the DNA. The sample has approximately 50,000 clones, about 80% seen once. The ends were cut back, 3 bases at V and 4 bases at J, with 19 bases in the middle. The CDR3 loop spans 16 amino acids. CDR1 and CDR2 from the germline V gene are SGHVS and FQNEAQ. The sequence was obtained from a man aged 70 or older with acute or convalescent COVID-19. This chain joins TRBV7-8 and TRBJ2-7, with D possibly TRBD2 on 6 matching bases. Sequencing used peripheral blood. CDR3 protein: CASSFDKRVVGYEQYF. The CDR3 nucleotides are TGTGCCAGCAGCTTCGACAAGCGGGTGGTAGGGTACGAGCAGTACTTC. The complete variable domain, with remaining parts taken from reference TRBV7-8 and TRBJ2-7, reads GAGVSQSPRYKVAKRGQDVALRCDPISGHVSLFWYQQALGQGPEFLTYFQNEAQLDKSGLPSDRFFAERPEGSVSTLKIQRTQQEDSAVYLCASSFDKRVVGYEQYFGPGTRLTVT.